The 28 T cell receptor beta chains given below trace back to one sample, sequenced in a study of blood T cell repertoires in COVID-19. Here immunoSEQ multiplex PCR was the method, and the copy in TCRdb shows in-frame clones only, minus some. This table holds about 210,000 clones, 85% to 90% found once. The sample comprised peripheral blood. Receptors originate from a man aged 55-75 years with acute or convalescent COVID-19.

This clone was seen once. The chain has TRBV28 and TRBJ1-3; D perhaps matches TRBD1 (6 bases). CDR1 is MDHEN, CDR2 SYDVKM, per germline. V was pared by 4 bases and J by 2 bases, with 12 bases between. This CDR3 comprises 15 residues. CDR3 nucleotide sequence: TGTGCCAGCAGTTCCGGGGGGGCCGCTGGAAACACCATATATTTT. Residues: CASSSGGAAGNTIYF.

With respect to this clone: Other DNA variants within this sample encode the same CDR3. The chain is built from TRBV20-1 and TRBJ2-7; D unresolved. Germline V gene lookup returns CDR1 DFQATT and CDR2 SNEGSKA (reference sequence). This CDR3 spans 11 amino acids. V lost 1 base, J lost 3 bases, and 4 bases lay in between. DNA for the CDR3: TGCAGTGCTAGAGCCGGCTACGAGCAGTACTTC. Its protein is CSARAGYEQYF.

The rearrangement uses TRBV6-5 and TRBJ2-3; possible D gene TRBD2, 5 bases. The CDR3 sequence is 14 residues long. Looked up from germline, CDR1 is MNHEY and CDR2 is SVGAGI. The V and J ends lost 5 bases and 4 bases respectively, with 13 bases between them. CDR3 in amino acids: CASSRGGSPDTQYF. CDR3 nucleotide sequence: TGTGCCAGCAGTCGGGGTGGATCACCAGATACGCAGTATTTT.

V is TRBV18 and J is TRBJ2-7, with 11 bases lining up with TRBD1. Germline V gene sequence: CDR1 KGHSH, CDR2 LQKENI. V lost 2 bases and J lost 6; bases outside the gene matches: 9. This CDR3 region has 16 residues. Here the CDR3 DNA reads TGTGCCAGCTCACCAGGGACAGGGGGAACCCTCCTCGAGCAGTACTTC. It yields the protein CASSPGTGGTLLEQYF.

The chain uses TRBV29-1 and TRBJ1-1, with TRBD1 matching over 7 bases. V gave up 4 bases and J gave up 8 bases; unmatched junction bases: 16. Per the germline V gene, CDR1 is SQVTM and CDR2 is ANQGSEA. The CDR3 covers 15 residues. The CDR3 DNA reads as TGCAGCGTTGCCCTCCTGGACAGGCCCTCCGGGGAAGCTTTCTTT. Protein: CSVALLDRPSGEAFF.

The chain combines TRBV5-1 with TRBJ2-3; D remains unclear. CDR1 is SGHRS and CDR2 is YFSETQ in the germline V gene. The germline V and J ends were trimmed by 0 bases and 1 base, with 9 bases remaining between them. The CDR3 consists of 15 residues. The CDR3: CASSLGASGTDTQYF. The CDR3 DNA is TGCGCCAGCAGCTTGGGGGCGTCGGGCACAGATACGCAGTATTTT.

As for this clone: The junction and the germline gene differ at one end; a read error may be behind it. The chain has TRBV5-6 and TRBJ2-1; TRBD2 matches 11 bases. Germline CDR1 reads SGHDT; CDR2 reads YYEEEE. The CDR3 covers 17 residues. The CDR3 nucleotides are TGTGCCAGCAGCCCGATAGAAACACTAGCGGGGGCGAACGCTCAGATCTTC. It codes for CASSPIETLAGANAQIF. Complete variable domain (other parts from reference TRBV5-6 and TRBJ2-1): DAGVTQSPTHLIKTRGQQVTLRCSPKSGHDTVSWYQQALGQGPQFIFQYYEEEERQRGNFPDRFSGHQFPNYSSELNVNALLLGDSALYLCASSPIETLAGANAQIFGPGTRLTVL.

The chain has TRBV20-1 and TRBJ1-1, with D possibly TRBD1 on 6 matching bases. Germline V gene data show CDR1 as DFQATT and CDR2 as SNEGSKA (reference sequence). The V and J ends lost 3 bases and 4 bases respectively, with 21 bases between them. This CDR3 is built from 16 residues. The CDR3 reads CSASFRPLRGGTEAFF. CDR3 coding DNA: TGCAGTGCTAGTTTCCGGCCCCTGAGGGGGGGCACTGAAGCTTTCTTT.

This sequence joins TRBV18 and TRBJ1-2; 7 bases align to TRBD1. Losses at the gene ends were 4 bases for V and 6 bases for J; bases not matched to a gene: 5. CDR1 KGHSH and CDR2 LQKENI come from the germline V gene. The CDR3 runs to 13 residues. CDR3 sequence (DNA): TGTGCCAGCTCACTTACAGGGGTAGATGGCTACACCTTC. The encoded protein is CASSLTGVDGYTF.

The rearrangement joins TRBV6-2 or TRBV6-3 to TRBJ2-7; perhaps TRBD1 as D (6 bases). The germline V and J ends were trimmed by 4 bases and 1 base, with 23 bases remaining between them. Germline CDR1 and CDR2: MNHEY and SVGEGT. The CDR3 is made up of 18 amino acids. The CDR3 reads CASSSPGHPTALSYEQYF. The CDR3 coding sequence is TGTGCCAGCAGTTCCCCGGGACATCCGACCGCCCTGTCCTACGAGCAGTACTTC.

This sequence joins TRBV5-6 and TRBJ2-7, with unresolved D. The CDR3 spans 14 residues. Trimming took off 0 bases at V and 0 bases at J, with 7 bases between the two ends. Germline-derived CDR1 and CDR2 are SGHDT and YYEEEE. CDR3 sequence reads: CASSLVGSSYEQYF. Here the CDR3 DNA reads TGTGCCAGCAGCTTGGTTGGTAGCTCCTACGAGCAGTACTTC. The full variable domain, with the rest looked up from reference TRBV5-6 and TRBJ2-7, is DAGVTQSPTHLIKTRGQQVTLRCSPKSGHDTVSWYQQALGQGPQFIFQYYEEEERQRGNFPDRFSGHQFPNYSSELNVNALLLGDSALYLCASSLVGSSYEQYFGPGTRLTVT.

The chain carries TRBV7-6 and TRBJ2-5; TRBD2 aligns across 12 bases. The CDR3 totals 19 residues. The V gene end was trimmed by 6 bases and the J gene end by 0 bases; junction bases not matched to a gene: 14. Germline V gene lookup returns CDR1 SGHVS and CDR2 FNYEAQ. The CDR3 DNA sequence: TGTGCCAGCAGTCCCCCAGTATTCACTAGCGGGGGGCACCAAGAGACCCAGTACTTC. Amino acid sequence: CASSPPVFTSGGHQETQYF.

This chain uses TRBV6-5 with TRBJ1-4; 9 bases are shared with TRBD1. V lost 2 bases to trimming and J lost 5 bases; unmatched junction nucleotides: 3. The CDR3 contains 15 residues. Germline values: CDR1 MNHEY, CDR2 SVGAGI. The chain's CDR3 is CASSYAGTGNEKLFF. DNA for the CDR3: TGTGCCAGCAGTTACGCGGGGACAGGGAATGAAAAACTGTTTTTT.

The gene calls are TRBV4-2 and TRBJ2-1; D is undetermined. The CDR3 runs to 17 residues. The V and J ends lost 5 bases and 1 base respectively, with 18 bases between them. Germline CDR1 and CDR2: LGHNA and YNFKEQ. The CDR3 DNA follows: TGTGCCAGCAGCTCCCAGAGTGCCTCTAGGTCCTACAATGAGCAGTTCTTC. This codes for CASSSQSASRSYNEQFF.

The gene calls are TRBV5-1 and TRBJ2-7; tentatively, D is TRBD2 (5 bases). The ends were cut back, 0 bases at V and 2 bases at J, with 15 bases in the middle. Germline values: CDR1 SGHRS, CDR2 YFSETQ. This CDR3 contains 16 residues. The CDR3 sequence is CASSLVGTSGAYEQYF. The CDR3 region has the DNA TGCGCCAGCAGCTTGGTGGGAACCTCCGGGGCCTACGAGCAGTACTTC.

The chain links TRBV9 to TRBJ2-2; 10 bases align to TRBD2. V dropped 3 bases and J dropped 3; count of bases not matched to a gene: 5. Germline values: CDR1 SGDLS, CDR2 YYNGEE. The CDR3 consists of 16 residues. The CDR3 loop is CASSDRGLADTGELFF. The CDR3 region has the DNA TGTGCCAGCAGCGACCGAGGACTAGCGGACACCGGGGAGCTGTTTTTT.

This sequence joins TRBV27 and TRBJ2-3, with D perhaps matching TRBD1 (7 bases). The CDR3 extends over 15 amino acids. Trimming shortened V by 2 bases and J by 5 bases, and 14 bases separated the two germline ends. Per germline, CDR1 MNHEY and CDR2 SMNVEV (reference sequence). In DNA form, the CDR3 reads TGTGCCAGCAGTTTAGGACAGGTGGGAGGAGATACGCAGTATTTT. Protein: CASSLGQVGGDTQYF.

The CDR3: CASSISLQGRRAFF. CDR3 coding DNA: TGTGCCAGTAGTATATCTCTCCAGGGCAGGCGAGCTTTCTTT. The chain is built from TRBV19 and TRBJ1-1; perhaps TRBD1 as D (5 bases). Deletions cut 2 bases from V and 10 bases from J, with 17 bases between. Germline values: CDR1 LNHDA, CDR2 SQIVND (reference sequence). The CDR3 totals 14 residues.

This chain connects TRBV18 to TRBJ2-7; TRBD2 is a possible D gene (5 bases). V shed 2 bases and J shed 3 bases, with 11 bases lying between them. This CDR3 contains 14 residues. Germline lookup yields CDR1 KGHSH and CDR2 LQKENI. CDR3 region: CASSPLSGNYEQYF. DNA of the CDR3: TGTGCCAGCTCACCATTGTCCGGGAACTACGAGCAGTACTTC.

The V and J genes are TRBV6-5 and TRBJ2-4; 15 positions agree with TRBD2. The trim removed 11 bases at V and 11 bases at J, leaving 10 bases unmatched. Germline-derived CDR1 and CDR2 are MNHEY and SVGAGI. The CDR3 is 14 residues long. CDR3 residues: CAARTSGGARVQYF. CDR3 nucleotide sequence: TGTGCCGCCAGGACTAGCGGGGGGGCAAGAGTTCAGTACTTC.

V usage is TRBV7-2 and J usage is TRBJ1-2; TRBD1 agrees at 11 bases. J was trimmed by 3 bases and V by 10 bases; bases with no gene match: 10. CDR3 length: 15 amino acids. Germline V lookup: CDR1 SGHTA, CDR2 FQGNSA. The CDR3 is CATSYWGQGDYGYTF. Here the CDR3 DNA reads TGTGCCACTTCCTATTGGGGACAGGGGGACTATGGCTACACCTTC.

The rearrangement joins TRBV30 to TRBJ1-1; 8 bases match TRBD1. V lost 0 bases to trimming and J lost 4 bases; unmatched junction nucleotides: 7. This CDR3 contains 15 residues. Germline loops: CDR1 GTSNPN, CDR2 SVGIG (reference sequence). CDR3 residues: CAWSVTGAPVTEAFF. In nucleotides, the CDR3 is TGTGCCTGGAGTGTGACAGGGGCCCCGGTCACTGAAGCTTTCTTT.

The chain couples TRBV11-2 to TRBJ1-2, with D unclear. Germline loops: CDR1 SGHAT, CDR2 FQNNGV. V lost 0 bases and J 4 bases, leaving 18 bases between the germline ends. There are 17 residues in the CDR3. CDR3 bases: TGTGCCAGCAGCTTAGATCCCCCGGGAATATCTACCTATGGCTACACCTTC. It translates to CASSLDPPGISTYGYTF.

This chain uses TRBV3-1 (or the pseudogene TRBV3-2) with TRBJ2-3; 9 bases line up with TRBD2. The CDR3 covers 15 residues. Losses at the gene ends were 1 base for V and 4 bases for J; bases not matched to a gene: 3. The V gene's germline CDR1 is LGHDT and CDR2 YNNKEL (reference sequence). CDR3 nucleotide sequence: TGTGCCAGCAGCCAAGTGGGGACTAGCTCAGATACGCAGTATTTT. Its translation is CASSQVGTSSDTQYF.

The V call is TRBV11-1, the J call TRBJ2-1; no clear D. Trimming pared 1 base from V and 6 bases from J, leaving 13 bases between. Germline-derived CDR1 and CDR2 are SGHAT and FQDESV (reference sequence). This CDR3 has 15 residues. The CDR3: CASSLVPNGGNEQFF. The CDR3 DNA is TGTGCCAGCAGCTTAGTACCTAACGGCGGCAATGAGCAGTTCTTC.

The gene calls are TRBV29-1 and TRBJ1-5, with D tentatively TRBD1 (6 bases). This CDR3 region has 13 residues. CDR1 is SQVTM and CDR2 is ANQGSEA in the germline V gene. With 6 bases removed from V and 3 bases from J, the gap between germline ends came to 12 bases. CDR3 bases: TGCAGCGTATCAGGGGACCTCAATCAGCCCCAGCATTTT. Its translation is CSVSGDLNQPQHF.

This chain links TRBV5-1 with TRBJ2-2, with 7 bases aligning to TRBD1. This CDR3 has 16 amino acids. The germline gives CDR1 SGHRS, CDR2 YFSETQ. J gave up 1 base and V 4 bases, and 7 bases lay outside the gene matches. The CDR3 region is CASSNAGTENTGELFF. DNA of the CDR3: TGCGCCAGCAGCAATGCCGGGACAGAGAACACCGGGGAGCTGTTTTTT. Full variable domain (rest looked up from reference TRBV5-1 and TRBJ2-2): KAGVTQTPRYLIKTRGQQVTLSCSPISGHRSVSWYQQTPGQGLQFLFEYFSETQRNKGNFPGRFSGRQFSNSRSEMNVSTLELGDSALYLCASSNAGTENTGELFFGEGSRLTVL.

This clone was observed once. The chain is built from TRBV3-1 (or the pseudogene TRBV3-2) and TRBJ1-6, with TRBD1 matching over 7 bases. CDR3 length: 15 residues. The germline gives CDR1 LGHDT, CDR2 YNNKEL (reference sequence). The V segment lost 1 base and the J segment 7 bases; nucleotides outside the gene matches: 4. The CDR3 loop is CASSQVGTENSPLHF. In nucleotides, the CDR3 is TGTGCCAGCAGCCAAGTCGGGACAGAGAATTCACCCCTCCACTTT.